This T cell receptor beta chain was profiled in a study of CD8+ T cells in alopecia areata. Turning to the study itself: Treated patients were dosed with oral tofacitinib, taking 5 to 10 mg twice daily.

RNA extraction was followed by reverse transcription into cDNA, which acted as the sequencing template. Libraries were prepared by immunoSEQ multiplex PCR; TCRdb keeps only in-frame clonotypes and omits some of them. The table records a few hundred thousand clones, more than 55% of them present only once. Study findings and constraints: It was observed that many expanded lesional clones persisted in scalp and blood during tofacitinib.

The CDR3 is 13 residues long. Germline values: CDR1 SQVTM, CDR2 ANQGSEA. The V and J ends lost 6 bases and 2 bases, in that order; junction bases with no gene match: 1. The treatment denotes: oral pan-JAK inhibitor, 5-10 mg twice daily. Note on this clone: The antigen is not known. The identical CDR3 is also encoded by other nucleotide sequences in the sample.

The origin of this receptor is a human donor with alopecia areata. The input for sequencing was CD4+ T cells sorted from blood, taken around week 44, from a patient treated with tofacitinib. V gene TRBV29-1 combines with J gene TRBJ1-5; 10 positions match TRBD1. CDR3: CSVGTGGNQPQHF. CDR3 coding DNA: TGCAGCGTGGGGACAGGGGGCAATCAGCCCCAGCATTTT. Looking up the rest from reference TRBV29-1 and TRBJ1-5 gives the full variable domain: SAVISQKPSRDICQRGTSLTIQCQVDSQVTMMFWYRQQPGQSLTLIATANQGSEATYESGFVIDKFPISRPNLTFSTLTVSNMSPEDSSIYLCSVGTGGNQPQHFGDGTRLSIL.